One sample yielded the 9 T cell receptor beta chains listed below, sequenced in a study of blood T cell repertoires in COVID-19. Sequencing used immunoSEQ multiplex PCR; TCRdb keeps in-frame clones, though not all of them. The table shows roughly 9,400 clones, with around 76% occurring only once. Sample: peripheral blood. The receptors were gathered from a human donor in a cohort sampled during active COVID-19.

The chain links TRBV30 to TRBJ1-2; a weak D match, TRBD1 (6 bases). This CDR3 comprises 14 residues. Trimming took off 8 bases at V and 4 bases at J, with 20 bases between the two ends. From germline, CDR1 is GTSNPN and CDR2 SVGIG (reference sequence). CDR3 nucleotides: TGTGCCCTCCGGGGGGCCGGGTCCATCTATGGCTACACCTTC. Its protein is CALRGAGSIYGYTF.

The chain uses TRBV7-6 and TRBJ2-7, with 11 bases fitting TRBD2. The CDR3 contains 15 residues. Looked up from germline, CDR1 is SGHVS and CDR2 is FNYEAQ. Trimming at V came to 5 bases and at J to 2 bases, leaving 5 bases not matched to a gene. The chain's CDR3 is CASSKLAGATYEQYF. Written as DNA, the CDR3 is TGTGCCAGCAGCAAACTAGCGGGGGCGACCTACGAGCAGTACTTC.

The rearrangement uses TRBV5-8 and TRBJ1-2, with D tentatively TRBD1 (5 bases). The germline gives CDR1 SGHTS, CDR2 YDEGEE. The CDR3 loop spans 13 amino acids. Trimming left V 1 base short and J 7 bases short, with 11 bases between. The CDR3 loop is CASSLIPGGGYTF. The CDR3 region has the DNA TGTGCCAGCAGCTTGATCCCCGGGGGTGGCTACACCTTC.

The chain couples TRBV9 to TRBJ2-3, with unresolved D. Germline values: CDR1 SGDLS, CDR2 YYNGEE. The CDR3 is 14 residues long. Trimming removed 4 bases from V and 0 bases from J, with 9 bases in between. This CDR3 reads CASSQTTSTDTQYF. CDR3 in DNA: TGTGCCAGCAGCCAGACAACTAGCACAGATACGCAGTATTTT.

V gene TRBV13 combines with J gene TRBJ2-7; the D gene is possibly TRBD1 (8 bases). Germline V lookup: CDR1 PRHDT, CDR2 FYEKMQ (reference sequence). This CDR3 comprises 18 residues. Trimming left V 4 bases short and J 1 base short, with 23 bases between. As DNA, the CDR3 is TGTGCCAGCAGCTCGGGGGGTTCAGGGGGCGACGCATCCTACGAGCAGTACTTC. Its translation: CASSSGGSGGDASYEQYF.

This clone was seen a few times. The genes are TRBV11-2 and TRBJ2-7; 8 bases agree with TRBD2. Per germline, CDR1 SGHAT and CDR2 FQNNGV. V lost 9 bases and J lost 6; bases outside the gene matches: 19. The CDR3 contains 16 residues. DNA for the CDR3: TGTGCCAGTAAATCGACGGCGGGGGGCCCCATATCCGAGCAGTACTTC. As protein: CASKSTAGGPISEQYF.

This rearrangement joins TRBV4-1 to TRBJ2-5; 11 positions match TRBD2. Germline loops: CDR1 MGHRA, CDR2 YSYEKL. The length of the CDR3 is 17 residues. The V segment lost 0 bases and the J segment 2 bases; nucleotides outside the gene matches: 5. The DNA for the CDR3 is TGCGCCAGCAGCCAAGATGGCCTAGCGGGGGGACAAGAGACCCAGTACTTC. This encodes CASSQDGLAGGQETQYF.

The chain uses TRBV9 and TRBJ1-5, with TRBD1 identical over 10 bases. From germline, CDR1 is SGDLS and CDR2 YYNGEE. The CDR3 length is 21 residues. Trimming cost V 2 bases and J 2 bases; bases outside gene matches: 19. CDR3 sequence: CASSVRGQGNGPRPGNQPQHF. The DNA for the CDR3 is TGTGCCAGCAGCGTGAGGGGACAGGGGAACGGACCCCGTCCGGGCAATCAGCCCCAGCATTTT.

This rearrangement joins TRBV7-2 to TRBJ2-1; D may be TRBD1 (6 bases). Germline V gene lookup returns CDR1 SGHTA and CDR2 FQGNSA. The germline V and J ends were trimmed by 4 bases and 1 base, with 8 bases remaining between them. This CDR3 is built from 14 residues. DNA for the CDR3: TGTGCCAGCAGCTCGGACAGTTCCTACAATGAGCAGTTCTTC. This codes for CASSSDSSYNEQFF.